These T cell receptor beta chains were read from a single sample in a study of radiotherapy plus CTLA-4 blockade in lung cancer. The assay was immunoSEQ multiplex PCR, and TCRdb's table has in-frame clones only and misses some. This table holds 3,000 to 4,000 clones, 84% found once. The sequences come from tumor tissue, collected from a patient treated with radiotherapy plus ipilimumab. These receptors all stem from a human donor with non-small cell lung cancer that progressed on radiotherapy plus ipilimumab. The CDR3 runs from the conserved cysteine through the conserved F or W. The D gene is left open where the match is weak. Clone sizes are given selectively: once, few, many, or a class where the clone is expanded.

D gene: TRBD2
clone size: -
V gene: TRBV11-3
J gene: TRBJ2-3
CDR3 DNA: TGTGCCAGCAGCCCGGGACTAGCGGCCACAGATACGCAGTATTTT
CDR3 protein: CASSPGLAATDTQYF

D gene: -
clone size: -
V gene: TRBV6-1
J gene: TRBJ2-6
CDR3 DNA: TGTGCCAGCAGTGACCAAGGGGGGGCTGGGGCCAACGTCCTGACTTTC
CDR3 protein: CASSDQGGAGANVLTF

D gene: -
clone size: -
V gene: TRBV9
J gene: TRBJ2-5
CDR3 DNA: TGTGCCAGCAGCGTAGGGGGCCCCCAAGAGACCCAGTACTTC
CDR3 protein: CASSVGGPQETQYF

D gene: -
clone size: -
V gene: TRBV7-8
J gene: TRBJ1-5
CDR3 DNA: TGTGCCAGCAGCTTAGAATTTTGGACTAGCAATCAGCCCCAGCATTTT
CDR3 protein: CASSLEFWTSNQPQHF

D gene: TRBD1
clone size: -
V gene: TRBV4-2
J gene: TRBJ2-7
CDR3 DNA: TGTGCCAGCAGCCAAGAAGCAGGGGGTCAATTCGAGCAGTACTTC
CDR3 protein: CASSQEAGGQFEQYF

D gene: TRBD2
clone size: -
V gene: TRBV7-9
J gene: TRBJ2-2
CDR3 DNA: TGTGCCAGCAGCTTAGCCGGGGCTAGCGGGGCGAACACCGGGGAGCTGTTTTTT
CDR3 protein: CASSLAGASGANTGELFF

D gene: -
clone size: -
V gene: TRBV19
J gene: TRBJ1-2
CDR3 DNA: TGTGCCAGTAGTATTGGGTCAGATACTAACTATGGCTACACCTTC
CDR3 protein: CASSIGSDTNYGYTF

D gene: -
clone size: -
V gene: TRBV4-1
J gene: TRBJ2-7
CDR3 DNA: TGCGCCAGCAGCGGGGACGGCGTCAACGAGCAGTACTTC
CDR3 protein: CASSGDGVNEQYF

D gene: TRBD1
clone size: -
V gene: TRBV19
J gene: TRBJ1-5
CDR3 DNA: TGTGCCAGTAGGACGGGACAGGGCAATCAGCCCCAGCATTTT
CDR3 protein: CASRTGQGNQPQHF

D gene: -
clone size: -
V gene: TRBV14
J gene: TRBJ2-7
CDR3 DNA: TGTGCCAGCAGCCTCCGGGACAAGGCCTACGAGCAGTACTTC
CDR3 protein: CASSLRDKAYEQYF

D gene: -
clone size: -
V gene: TRBV6-6
J gene: TRBJ2-1
CDR3 DNA: TGTGCCAGCAGCCTCTCCTCTCTAGGGAATGAGCAGTTCTTC
CDR3 protein: CASSLSSLGNEQFF

D gene: -
clone size: -
V gene: TRBV2
J gene: TRBJ2-3
CDR3 DNA: TGTGCCAGCAGGAAGAGAAACACAGATACGCAGTATTTT
CDR3 protein: CASRKRNTDTQYF

D gene: TRBD2
clone size: few
V gene: TRBV4-1
J gene: TRBJ2-7
CDR3 DNA: TGCGCCAGCAGCCCGCGGGAGGGGGACAACCCGATCTACGAGCAGTACTTC
CDR3 protein: CASSPREGDNPIYEQYF

D gene: -
clone size: -
V gene: TRBV6-5
J gene: TRBJ1-3
CDR3 DNA: TGTGCCAGCAGGTCAGGCTTCTCTGGAAACACCATATATTTT
CDR3 protein: CASRSGFSGNTIYF

D gene: -
clone size: -
V gene: TRBV20-1
J gene: TRBJ2-7
CDR3 DNA: TGCAGTGCTGGTGACAGCGAGCAGTACTTC
CDR3 protein: CSAGDSEQYF

D gene: -
clone size: few
V gene: TRBV7-9
J gene: TRBJ1-1
CDR3 DNA: TGTGCCAGCAGCTCGAGCACTGAAGCTTTCTTT
CDR3 protein: CASSSSTEAFF

D gene: -
clone size: -
V gene: TRBV10-1
J gene: TRBJ2-7
CDR3 DNA: TGCGCCAGCTCCCAATCCGGGGGCGCTTATTACGAGCAGTACTTC
CDR3 protein: CASSQSGGAYYEQYF

D gene: -
clone size: -
V gene: TRBV5-1
J gene: TRBJ2-1
CDR3 DNA: TGCGCCAGCAGCTTGTGGGCAGCTGAGGGGGATGAGCAGTTCTTC
CDR3 protein: CASSLWAAEGDEQFF

D gene: -
clone size: -
V gene: TRBV11-1
J gene: TRBJ2-3
CDR3 DNA: TGTGCCAGCAGCTTAGGCGGGACTGAGAGAGATACGCAGTATTTT
CDR3 protein: CASSLGGTERDTQYF

D gene: -
clone size: -
V gene: TRBV5-1
J gene: TRBJ2-7
CDR3 DNA: TGCGCCAGCAGCTTGGGCAGCTCCTACGAGCAGTACTTC
CDR3 protein: CASSLGSSYEQYF

D gene: -
clone size: -
V gene: TRBV2
J gene: TRBJ2-4
CDR3 DNA: TGTGCCAGCAGTGAAGGGTCAGGGGTAGCCAAAAACATTCAGTACTTC
CDR3 protein: CASSEGSGVAKNIQYF

D gene: TRBD2
clone size: once
V gene: TRBV5-1
J gene: TRBJ2-3
CDR3 DNA: TGCGCCAGCAGCTTGGCCCTCAGCGGGGGGGCATCAGATACGCAGTATTTT
CDR3 protein: CASSLALSGGASDTQYF

D gene: TRBD2
clone size: -
V gene: TRBV5-4
J gene: TRBJ2-3
CDR3 DNA: TGTGCTAGCAGCACACAGACTAGCGGGGGGGCTACGCAGTATTTT
CDR3 protein: CASSTQTSGGATQYF

D gene: -
clone size: -
V gene: TRBV7-2
J gene: TRBJ2-7
CDR3 DNA: TGTGCCAGCAGCTCTAGGCCCCCGGACAGCACCTACGAGCAGTACTTC
CDR3 protein: CASSSRPPDSTYEQYF

D gene: -
clone size: once
V gene: TRBV10-2
J gene: TRBJ1-5
CDR3 DNA: TGCGCCAGCAGTCAGACGGGTAGCAATCAGCCCCAGCATTTT
CDR3 protein: CASSQTGSNQPQHF

D gene: TRBD1
clone size: -
V gene: TRBV7-2
J gene: TRBJ2-3
CDR3 DNA: TGTGCCAGCAGCATCAGCCCGGGACAGGGAACAGATACGCAGTATTTT
CDR3 protein: CASSISPGQGTDTQYF

D gene: -
clone size: once
V gene: TRBV19
J gene: TRBJ1-3
CDR3 DNA: TGTGCCAGTCCGGAACAGCGAACTGGCTCTGGAAACACCATATATTTT
CDR3 protein: CASPEQRTGSGNTIYF

D gene: TRBD1
clone size: -
V gene: TRBV19
J gene: TRBJ1-4
CDR3 DNA: TGTGCCAGTAGTATGAAGGGGGCTTGGGAAAAACTGTTTTTT
CDR3 protein: CASSMKGAWEKLFF

D gene: -
clone size: -
V gene: TRBV5-4
J gene: TRBJ2-3
CDR3 DNA: TGTGCCAGCAGCCAAATGGGGCTACCGGGGGTCACAGATACGCAGTATTTT
CDR3 protein: CASSQMGLPGVTDTQYF

D gene: -
clone size: -
V gene: TRBV2
J gene: TRBJ1-5
CDR3 DNA: TGTGCCAGCCGAGAGGGTGGGTACGAAGGCAATCAGCCCCAGCATTTT
CDR3 protein: CASREGGYEGNQPQHF

D gene: TRBD1
clone size: -
V gene: TRBV4-3
J gene: TRBJ1-2
CDR3 DNA: TGCGCCAGCAGCCGCGAATCACAGGGGGCTAACTATGGCTACACCTTC
CDR3 protein: CASSRESQGANYGYTF

D gene: -
clone size: -
V gene: TRBV5-4
J gene: TRBJ2-7
CDR3 DNA: TGTGCCAGCAGCTTAAGGACTACTGGAGGTTCGGAGCAGTACTTC
CDR3 protein: CASSLRTTGGSEQYF

D gene: -
clone size: -
V gene: TRBV7-2
J gene: TRBJ2-7
CDR3 DNA: TGTGCCAGCAGTCCGGGACCGAACTACGAGCAGTACTTC
CDR3 protein: CASSPGPNYEQYF

D gene: TRBD1
clone size: -
V gene: TRBV2
J gene: TRBJ2-1
CDR3 DNA: TGTGCCAGCAGTGAAGCGTGGCAGGGGGCCCACAATGAGCAGTTCTTC
CDR3 protein: CASSEAWQGAHNEQFF

D gene: TRBD2
clone size: -
V gene: TRBV5-1
J gene: TRBJ2-2
CDR3 DNA: TGCGCCAGCAGCTCCAGCGGGGGCCTCAACACCGGGGAGCTGTTTTTT
CDR3 protein: CASSSSGGLNTGELFF

D gene: -
clone size: -
V gene: TRBV28
J gene: TRBJ1-5
CDR3 DNA: TGTGCCAGCAGTCCCCCCCTAGGTTTTAGCAATCAGCCCCAGCATTTT
CDR3 protein: CASSPPLGFSNQPQHF

D gene: TRBD2
clone size: -
V gene: TRBV7-2
J gene: TRBJ2-1
CDR3 DNA: TGTGCCAGCAGCTTAGCGGGGGGGTACAATGAGCAGTTCTTC
CDR3 protein: CASSLAGGYNEQFF

D gene: -
clone size: -
V gene: TRBV29-1
J gene: TRBJ1-3
CDR3 DNA: TGCAGCGGACAGGACGGTCGCTCTGGAAACACCATATATTTT
CDR3 protein: CSGQDGRSGNTIYF

D gene: -
clone size: -
V gene: TRBV25-1
J gene: TRBJ1-2
CDR3 DNA: TGTGCCAGCAGTGAATCGGGGGGGGCATACTATGGCTACACCTTC
CDR3 protein: CASSESGGAYYGYTF

D gene: -
clone size: once
V gene: TRBV4-1
J gene: TRBJ1-5
CDR3 DNA: TGCGCCAGCAGTAAGGGCAGGCCTCAGTATAGCAATCAGCCCCAGCATTTT
CDR3 protein: CASSKGRPQYSNQPQHF

D gene: -
clone size: -
V gene: TRBV6-5
J gene: TRBJ2-7
CDR3 DNA: TGTGCCAGCAGTTACTCGGGCAGGGCCTACGAGCAGTACTTC
CDR3 protein: CASSYSGRAYEQYF

D gene: TRBD2
clone size: once
V gene: TRBV27
J gene: TRBJ2-1
CDR3 DNA: TGTGCCAGCAGTCACCCGGGACTAGCGGGGAATGAGCAGTTCTTC
CDR3 protein: CASSHPGLAGNEQFF

D gene: -
clone size: -
V gene: TRBV29-1
J gene: TRBJ2-2
CDR3 DNA: TGCAGTGTTGAGGTTTTGGGGCCGAACACCGGGGAGCTGTTTTTT
CDR3 protein: CSVEVLGPNTGELFF

D gene: -
clone size: -
V gene: TRBV6-5
J gene: TRBJ2-5
CDR3 DNA: TGTGCCAGCAGTTACACAGGGACACAAGAGACCCAGTACTTC
CDR3 protein: CASSYTGTQETQYF

D gene: -
clone size: once
V gene: TRBV11-2
J gene: TRBJ1-2
CDR3 DNA: TGTGCCAGCAGCTTAGTAAGGGAATGGAACTATGGCTACACCTTC
CDR3 protein: CASSLVREWNYGYTF

D gene: TRBD1
clone size: -
V gene: TRBV6-5
J gene: TRBJ2-7
CDR3 DNA: TGTGCCAGCAGTCAGGGACAGGGAGCGAGAGAGCAGTACTTC
CDR3 protein: CASSQGQGAREQYF

D gene: -
clone size: -
V gene: TRBV18
J gene: TRBJ1-4
CDR3 DNA: TGTGCCAGCTCACCAAGGACAGCTGATAATGAAAAACTGTTTTTT
CDR3 protein: CASSPRTADNEKLFF

D gene: TRBD1
clone size: -
V gene: TRBV6-1
J gene: TRBJ1-2
CDR3 DNA: TGTGCCAGCAGAACGACAGGGGGCGGCTATGGCTACACCTTC
CDR3 protein: CASRTTGGGYGYTF